This T cell receptor (beta chain) was sequenced for a study of PD-L1 blockade in urothelial cancer. About the study: Patients initiated atezolizumab around 2014 at 1,200 mg intravenously every 3 weeks. Blood underwent analysis 3 weeks (second dose) and 6 weeks after treatment began.

Noted time point: pretreatment peripheral blood. Profiled with immunoSEQ multiplex PCR; TCRdb holds only in-frame clones, not every one. The sample has about 130,000 clones, approximately 84% seen once. The CDR3 runs to 14 residues. Trimming removed 5 bases from V and 10 bases from J; junction bases left unmatched: 9. Germline V gene data show CDR1 as MDHEN and CDR2 as SYDVKM. The rearrangement links TRBV28 to TRBJ2-2, with 8 bases identical to TRBD1. The sequence was obtained from a man in his fifties with urothelial cancer. The specimen was PBMCs, collected around atezolizumab (anti-PD-L1) treatment. CDR3 sequence reads: CASSPRGRFEELFF. The CDR3 coding sequence is TGTGCCAGCAGTCCCAGGGGGCGGTTCGAGGAGCTGTTTTTT.